The 23 T cell receptor beta chains presented below share a single source sample, sequenced in a study of graft-versus-host responses after intestinal transplantation (dated by TCRdb to the early 2020s). The library came from the immunoSEQ multiplex PCR assay. TCRdb took this table from immuneACCESS and kept in-frame rearrangements with V and J called. Such tables lack part of the clones; where checked against another copy, unresolved V genes explain under half of the gap, and the rest is unexplained. The sample contains 4,000 to 4,500 clones, 75% to 90% of them found a single time. Roughly 7% of the sample lies in the top ten. The time point label for this specimen denotes: postoperative day 105 after intestinal transplantation (dayNNNN = postoperative day). Intraepithelial and lamina propria lymphocytes were isolated from graft specimens using dithiothreitol, EDTA incubations and collagenase D digestion.

Sequencing was performed on ileum tissue, taken 105 days after intestinal transplantation. These receptors were taken from a human patient who received an intestinal transplant, so some T cells may come from the graft donor.

This clone is categorized as large. This chain uses TRBV11-2 with TRBJ2-3; D is unresolved. CDR3 size: 11 residues. V was clipped by 4 bases and J by 6 bases, with 5 bases between them. Germline V gene lookup returns CDR1 SGHAT and CDR2 FQNNGV. CDR3 nucleotide sequence: TGTGCCAGCAGCTCCCGGGATACGCAGTATTTT. Translating gives CASSSRDTQYF.

The CDR3 nucleotides are TGCGCCAGCAGCAAACGGGGGCCAGGAACAGATACGCAGTATTTT. This sequence encodes CASSKRGPGTDTQYF. This sequence joins TRBV4-1 and TRBJ2-3; D assignment may be TRBD1 or TRBD2 (6 bases each). The CDR3 is 15 residues long. Trimming shortened V by 5 bases and J by 3 bases, and 15 bases separated the two germline ends. Per the germline V gene, CDR1 is MGHRA and CDR2 is YSYEKL.

The rearrangement links TRBV11-1 to TRBJ2-3; 8 nucleotides match TRBD2. Trimming removed 4 bases from V and 3 bases from J; junction bases left unmatched: 9. This CDR3 is 16 amino acids long. The germline CDR1 and CDR2 sequences are SGHAT and FQDESV (reference sequence). CDR3: CASSSQREMKTDTQYF. The CDR3 DNA reads TGTGCCAGCAGCTCACAGCGGGAGATGAAGACAGATACGCAGTATTTT.

V gene TRBV30 combines with J gene TRBJ1-3; the D gene is possibly TRBD1 (5 bases). The CDR3 has 10 amino acids. Germline CDR1 GTSNPN, CDR2 SVGIG (reference sequence). Trimming left V 5 bases short and J 6 bases short, with 5 bases between. The CDR3 DNA is TGTGCCTGGGGGACAAACACCATATATTTT. Translated: CAWGTNTIYF. Supplemented by reference TRBV30 and TRBJ1-3, the full variable domain reads SQTIHQWPATLVQPVGSPLSLECTVEGTSNPNLYWYRQAAGRGLQLLFYSVGIGQISSEVPQNLSASRPQDRQFILSSKKLLLSDSGFYLCAWGTNTIYFGEGSWLTVV.

The chain employs TRBV25-1 and TRBJ1-2; 9 bases map to TRBD1. The germline CDR1 and CDR2 sequences are MGHDK and SYGVNS. With V trimmed by 3 bases and J by 0 bases, 8 bases remained unmatched. This CDR3 is built from 17 residues. CDR3: CASSDKGGQGPNYGYTF. DNA of the CDR3: TGTGCCAGCAGTGACAAAGGGGGACAGGGACCTAACTATGGCTACACCTTC.

This clone occurred once. The genes are TRBV6-6 and TRBJ2-7, with D perhaps assigned TRBD1 or TRBD2 (6 bases each). Trimming stripped 8 bases from V and 5 bases from J, with 16 bases between. CDR3 length: 13 amino acids. Germline-derived CDR1 and CDR2 are MNHNY and SVGAGI (reference sequence). Here the CDR3 reads CASREGGRNEQYF. The CDR3 bases are TGTGCCAGCCGTGAGGGGGGCAGGAACGAGCAGTACTTC.

The sample holds a few counts of this clone. The chain has TRBV2 and TRBJ2-7; 10 nucleotides align to TRBD1. The germline V gene has CDR1 SNHLY and CDR2 FYNNEI. CDR3 length equals 12 residues. V was clipped by 9 bases and J by 4 bases; unmatched bases: 3. The CDR3 DNA sequence: TGTGCCAGTTCGGACAGGGGGTACGAGCAGTACTTC. Amino acid sequence: CASSDRGYEQYF.

The V gene is TRBV2, the J gene TRBJ2-4, with D maybe TRBD2 (6 bases). The CDR3 spans 16 residues. In germline, CDR1 is SNHLY, CDR2 FYNNEI. The V end was cut by 3 bases, the J end by 0 bases, with 12 bases between. The CDR3 spells CASSDVGGLAKNIQYF. CDR3 DNA: TGTGCCAGCAGTGATGTCGGGGGATTAGCCAAAAACATTCAGTACTTC.

This chain uses TRBV25-1 with TRBJ2-1; TRBD2 aligns across 12 bases. CDR3 length: 18 amino acids. The V and J ends lost 3 bases and 9 bases, in that order; junction bases with no gene match: 15. Germline-derived CDR1 and CDR2 are MGHDK and SYGVNS. The CDR3 nucleotides are TGTGCCAGCAGTGATGAGGAGAAGAGACTAGCGGGAGACAGTGAGCAGTTCTTC. Its translation is CASSDEEKRLAGDSEQFF.

The V call is TRBV19, the J call TRBJ2-6; possibly TRBD2 for D (5 bases). V shed 3 bases and J shed 0 bases, with 6 bases lying between them. Germline loops: CDR1 LNHDA, CDR2 SQIVND (reference sequence). CDR3 length: 15 amino acids. In nucleotides, the CDR3 is TGTGCCAGTAGTATCGGAGGCTCTGGGGCCAACGTCCTGACTTTC. It encodes CASSIGGSGANVLTF.

The chain links TRBV6-5 to TRBJ2-5; 8 bases are a match to TRBD1. Trimming removed 4 bases from V and 5 bases from J; junction bases left unmatched: 9. The CDR3 runs to 15 residues. Germline V gene lookup returns CDR1 MNHEY and CDR2 SVGAGI. CDR3 loop: CASSSTLDRVETQYF. The CDR3 DNA reads TGTGCCAGCAGTTCTACATTGGACAGGGTGGAGACCCAGTACTTC.

The chain couples TRBV5-1 to TRBJ1-2, with TRBD1 identical over 7 bases. Germline V gives CDR1 SGHRS, CDR2 YFSETQ. V was clipped by 0 bases and J by 8 bases; unmatched bases: 19. This CDR3 region has 18 residues. CDR3 protein: CASSLAWTTGSFNWGYTF. The DNA of the CDR3 is TGCGCCAGCAGCTTGGCCTGGACGACAGGGAGTTTTAATTGGGGCTACACCTTC.

The rearrangement links TRBV25-1 to TRBJ1-1; 7 nucleotides line up with TRBD1. With V trimmed by 6 bases and J by 0 bases, 4 bases remained unmatched. Per the germline V gene, CDR1 is MGHDK and CDR2 is SYGVNS. The CDR3 loop spans 14 amino acids. CDR3 sequence (DNA): TGTGCCAGCAGGGGACAGCCCATGAACACTGAAGCTTTCTTT. Amino acids: CASRGQPMNTEAFF.

V and J are TRBV27 and TRBJ2-5; weak D call: TRBD2 (5 bases). Trimming stripped 0 bases from V and 1 base from J, with 9 bases between. Germline V gene lookup returns CDR1 MNHEY and CDR2 SMNVEV (reference sequence). The CDR3 totals 15 residues. In nucleotides, the CDR3 is TGTGCCAGCAGTTTATCGCCGGGAAGCCAAGAGACCCAGTACTTC. As protein: CASSLSPGSQETQYF.

The genes are TRBV4-1 and TRBJ1-1, with D possibly TRBD1 on 6 matching bases. Trimming left V 2 bases short and J 0 bases short, with 10 bases between. Germline V gene lookup returns CDR1 MGHRA and CDR2 YSYEKL. This CDR3 contains 15 residues. The CDR3 loop is CASSQTTGMNTEAFF. CDR3 DNA: TGCGCCAGCAGCCAAACAACAGGGATGAACACTGAAGCTTTCTTT.

This clone has only a few counts. The gene calls are TRBV4-1 and TRBJ1-6; 7 bases are a match to TRBD1. The CDR3 extends over 16 amino acids. Unmatched junction bases numbered 8, after V lost 0 bases and J lost 9 bases. Germline V gives CDR1 MGHRA, CDR2 YSYEKL. CDR3 in amino acids: CASSQDPGGGTSPLHF. The CDR3 DNA follows: TGCGCCAGCAGCCAAGATCCTGGAGGGGGCACTTCACCCCTCCACTTT.

The chain couples TRBV15 to TRBJ2-2, with D perhaps matching TRBD2 (7 bases). Trimming pared 3 bases from V and 6 bases from J, leaving 14 bases between. The CDR3 runs to 15 residues. The germline V gene has CDR1 LNHNV and CDR2 YYDKDF (reference sequence). This CDR3 reads CATSSLAEGAGELFF. The CDR3 nucleotides are TGTGCCACCAGCAGTCTAGCGGAGGGGGCCGGGGAGCTGTTTTTT.

The gene calls are TRBV11-3 and TRBJ1-6; D is ambiguous. V dropped 3 bases and J dropped 1 base, with 10 bases sitting between them. This CDR3 is built from 16 residues. Germline V gene sequence: CDR1 SGHNT, CDR2 YENEEA. CDR3 nucleotide sequence: TGTGCCAGCAGCTTGGGAAGGAGATCCTATAATTCACCCCTCCACTTT. Protein sequence: CASSLGRRSYNSPLHF.

As concerns this clone: The junction does not match germline at one end; this may be a read error. The genes are TRBV29-1 and TRBJ2-1; no reliable D call. Germline assignment: CDR1 SQVTM and CDR2 ANQGSEA. The CDR3 has 14 residues. CDR3: CSAEVPSSYNEQFF. The CDR3 bases are TGCAGCGCTGAAGTCCCCAGCTCCTACAATGAGCAGTTCTTC.

V gene TRBV7-3 combines with J gene TRBJ1-1; possible D gene TRBD1, 6 bases. The CDR3 is made up of 15 amino acids. The V gene lost 0 bases and the J gene lost 10 bases, with 18 bases spanning the gap. Germline V gene sequence: CDR1 SGHTA, CDR2 FQGTGA. DNA of the CDR3: TGTGCCAGCAGCTTAACGCCGACAGGCTTTGGGGGAGCTTTCTTT. It encodes CASSLTPTGFGGAFF.

The chain carries TRBV21-1 and TRBJ1-3; no check of the table's D call, TRBD1, against the DNA was made. TRBV21-1 counts as a pseudogene. This CDR3 comprises 17 residues. The CDR3 reads CASSKEGTGSSGNTIYF. The CDR3 DNA is TGTGCCAGCAGCAAAGAGGGAACAGGGAGCTCTGGAAACACCATATATTTT.

This clone has only one observation. V and J are TRBV7-9 and TRBJ1-6; a possible D gene is TRBD1 (6 bases). The V gene's germline CDR1 is SEHNR and CDR2 FQNEAQ (reference sequence). This CDR3 contains 16 residues. With 1 base removed from V and 6 bases from J, the gap between germline ends came to 13 bases. CDR3 sequence: CASSLVVGQGNSPLHF. CDR3 DNA: TGTGCCAGCAGCTTAGTCGTGGGACAAGGTAATTCACCCCTCCACTTT.

V is TRBV5-1 and J is TRBJ2-3; 9 bases match TRBD2. Germline values: CDR1 SGHRS, CDR2 YFSETQ. This CDR3 has 14 residues. J was trimmed by 3 bases and V by 1 base; bases with no gene match: 0. DNA of the CDR3: TGCGCCAGCAGCTTGACTAGCGGGACAGATACGCAGTATTTT. Residues: CASSLTSGTDTQYF.